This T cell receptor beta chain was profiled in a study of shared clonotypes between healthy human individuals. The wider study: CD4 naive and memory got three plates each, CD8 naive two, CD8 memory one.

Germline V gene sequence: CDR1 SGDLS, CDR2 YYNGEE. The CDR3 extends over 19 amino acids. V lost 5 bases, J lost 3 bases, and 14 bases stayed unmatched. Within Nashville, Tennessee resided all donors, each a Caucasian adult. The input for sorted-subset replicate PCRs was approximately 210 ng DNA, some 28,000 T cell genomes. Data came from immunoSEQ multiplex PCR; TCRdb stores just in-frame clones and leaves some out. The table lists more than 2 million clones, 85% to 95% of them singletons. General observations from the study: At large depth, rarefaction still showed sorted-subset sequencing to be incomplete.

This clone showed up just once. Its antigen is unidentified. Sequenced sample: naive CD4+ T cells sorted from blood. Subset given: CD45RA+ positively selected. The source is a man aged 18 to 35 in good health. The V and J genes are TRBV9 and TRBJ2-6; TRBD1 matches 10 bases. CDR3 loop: CASSPGTGVKIVGANVLTF. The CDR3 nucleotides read TGTGCCAGCAGTCCCGGGACAGGGGTGAAAATAGTTGGGGCCAACGTCCTGACTTTC.